Presented here are 29 T cell receptor beta chains from one specimen sequenced in a study of tumor-infiltrating lymphocytes in primary liver carcinoma. Out of unsorted whole blood came the blood RNA, and germline DNA was extracted as well. Total RNA amounting to 450 to 550 ng was the source from which TCR beta cDNA was made with a constant-region primer. Slightly modified ARM-PCR served as the procedure for the TCR beta libraries. These libraries came from three rounds of nested multiplex PCR. The study ran its first two PCR rounds for approximately 10 cycles each, using TRBV1-TRBV30 forward primers and a C-beta reverse primer. TCRdb ran MiXCR on the multiplex PCR reads and lists one entry per CDR3 protein. The repertoire holds 180,000 or so distinct CDR3 sequences, with less than 65% as singletons. The sequenced sample was peripheral blood. These receptors came from a man aged 35 to 55 with primary liver carcinoma and hepatitis B virus infection.

Points on this clonotype: Mismatch with germline at one junction end may stem from a read error. The gene calls are TRBV11-2 and TRBJ2-7; D is perhaps TRBD2 (6 bases). Looked up from germline, CDR1 is SGHAT and CDR2 is FQNNGV. CDR3 length: 14 amino acids. CDR3 protein: CAISSSGSLWEQYF. CDR3 nucleotides: TGTGCCATCAGCAGCAGCGGGTCTTTATGGGAGCAGTACTTC.

This clonotype was seen a handful of times. J is TRBJ2-7 and V is TRBV11-1; possibly TRBD1 for D (7 bases). CDR3 length equals 14 residues. From germline, CDR1 is SGHAT and CDR2 FQDESV (reference sequence). The V end lost 6 bases, the J end lost 3 bases, and 15 bases lay between the germline ends. CDR3 sequence: CASREEGACYEQYF. The CDR3, as DNA: TGTGCCAGCAGGGAGGAGGGGGCTTGCTACGAGCAGTACTTC. The complete variable domain, with remaining parts taken from reference TRBV11-1 and TRBJ2-7, reads EAEVAQSPRYKITEKSQAVAFWCDPISGHATLYWYRQILGQGPELLVQFQDESVVDDSQLPKDRFSAERLKGVDSTLKIQPAELGDSAMYLCASREEGACYEQYFGPGTRLTVT.

The V and J genes are TRBV28 and TRBJ2-1; TRBD2 matches 9 bases. Germline-derived CDR1 and CDR2 are MDHEN and SYDVKM. Trimming removed 9 bases from V and 10 bases from J; junction bases left unmatched: 16. CDR3 length equals 15 residues. The CDR3 DNA is TGTGCCAGTAGGGTCTCTAGCGGGGCCGGGGGAGAGCAGTTCTTC. Encoded protein: CASRVSSGAGGEQFF.

V is TRBV5-4 and J is TRBJ2-1; 9 nucleotides align to TRBD1. This CDR3 is 15 amino acids long. The germline CDR1 and CDR2 sequences are SGHNT and YYREEE (reference sequence). With V trimmed by 4 bases and J by 3 bases, 5 bases remained unmatched. The CDR3 loop reads CASSAGQGFYNEQFF. The CDR3 DNA reads TGTGCCAGCAGCGCGGGACAGGGTTTCTACAATGAGCAGTTCTTC.

The chain links TRBV5-1 to TRBJ2-1; TRBD2 aligns across 11 bases. The CDR3 totals 15 residues. V was pared by 5 bases and J by 5 bases, with 6 bases of the junction left unmatched. In germline, CDR1 is SGHRS, CDR2 YFSETQ. CDR3 coding DNA: TGCGCCAGCAGACCCGGGACTAGCGGTCACAATGAGCAGTTCTTC. It translates to CASRPGTSGHNEQFF.

The genes are TRBV29-1 and TRBJ1-4; D perhaps matches TRBD1 (5 bases). V lost 4 bases and J lost 7, with 13 bases in between. The CDR3 has 13 residues. The germline V gene has CDR1 SQVTM and CDR2 ANQGSEA. The CDR3 DNA reads as TGCAGCGTTGGGGCCAGGGACCTTGAAAAACTGTTTTTT. It encodes CSVGARDLEKLFF.

The rearrangement links TRBV7-9 to TRBJ2-3, with TRBD2 matching over 12 bases. J gave up 0 bases and V 6 bases, and 4 bases lay outside the gene matches. The germline V gene has CDR1 SEHNR and CDR2 FQNEAQ (reference sequence). The CDR3 sequence is 16 residues long. The CDR3, as DNA: TGTGCCAGCAGTCGCGGGACTAGCGGGAGCACAGATACGCAGTATTTT. Amino acid sequence: CASSRGTSGSTDTQYF.

The CDR3: CASSPLTGGFTDTQYF. In DNA form, the CDR3 reads TGTGCCAGCAGCCCCCTGACAGGGGGCTTCACAGATACGCAGTATTTT. The chain couples TRBV5-6 to TRBJ2-3; TRBD1 matches at 10 bases. CDR1 is SGHDT and CDR2 is YYEEEE in the germline V gene. With 4 bases clipped from V and 2 bases from J, the junction kept 7 bases outside the gene matches. This CDR3 has 16 residues. Complete variable domain (other parts from reference TRBV5-6 and TRBJ2-3): DAGVTQSPTHLIKTRGQQVTLRCSPKSGHDTVSWYQQALGQGPQFIFQYYEEEERQRGNFPDRFSGHQFPNYSSELNVNALLLGDSALYLCASSPLTGGFTDTQYFGPGTRLTVL.

The chain links TRBV14 to TRBJ1-5, with 10 positions matching TRBD1. V trimming: 8 bases; J trimming: 5 bases; junction bases outside the gene matches: 6. This CDR3 spans 14 amino acids. CDR1 and CDR2 (germline): SGHDN, FVKESK. CDR3: CASCRDRGHQPQHF. CDR3 sequence (DNA): TGTGCCAGCTGCCGGGACAGGGGCCATCAGCCCCAGCATTTT.

On this clonotype itself: A read error may explain this, as a much larger clone is one base away. The J gene is TRBJ2-1, the V gene TRBV11-2, with unresolved D. This CDR3 has 16 residues. V was trimmed by 1 base and J by 0 bases, leaving 10 bases between them. Germline-derived CDR1 and CDR2 are SGHAT and FQNNGV. CDR3 sequence: CASSLGRASSYNEQFF. CDR3 sequence (DNA): TGTGCCAGCAGCTTAGGACGCGCGAGCTCCTACAATGAGCAGTTCTTC.

J is TRBJ1-2 and V is TRBV5-8; 7 bases agree with TRBD1. V gave up 4 bases and J gave up 0 bases; unmatched junction bases: 21. There are 20 residues in the CDR3. Germline V gene data show CDR1 as SGHTS and CDR2 as YDEGEE. CDR3 DNA sequence: TGTGCCAGCAGCCATAACAGGGGCCTGGAGGTCTTTCCATCTAACTATGGCTACACCTTC. Translated: CASSHNRGLEVFPSNYGYTF.

The V and J genes are TRBV5-4 and TRBJ2-1; TRBD1 might be the D (5 bases). CDR3 length: 15 amino acids. Germline CDR1 SGHNT, CDR2 YYREEE (reference sequence). Trimming removed 4 bases from V and 6 bases from J, with 17 bases in between. The CDR3 loop is CASSPGASPANEQFF. The CDR3 DNA sequence: TGTGCCAGCAGCCCTGGGGCCAGCCCCGCCAATGAGCAGTTCTTC.

The CDR3 nucleotides are TGTGCCAGCAGTGGGCAGCCACAGGGGGCGCAGTATTTT. Its protein is CASSGQPQGAQYF. The rearrangement joins TRBV5-4 to TRBJ2-3; 8 nucleotides agree with TRBD1. V shed 5 bases and J 10 bases; nucleotides not matched to a gene: 9. This CDR3 has 13 amino acids. Germline values: CDR1 SGHNT, CDR2 YYREEE (reference sequence).

Comments on this clonotype: Given a much more abundant clone one base away, this may be a read error. The chain employs TRBV29-1 and TRBJ2-1; 9 bases match TRBD2. The length of the CDR3 is 16 residues. In germline, CDR1 is SQVTM, CDR2 ANQGSEA. CDR3 protein: CSVPSRAGGLTNGQFF. CDR3 DNA sequence: TGCAGCGTTCCTTCGAGGGCGGGAGGGCTTACGAATGGGCAGTTCTTC.

The V and J genes are TRBV7-8 and TRBJ2-1, with 11 bases lining up with TRBD2. The V and J ends lost 3 bases and 8 bases, in that order; junction bases with no gene match: 12. The CDR3 sequence is 17 residues long. Germline lookup yields CDR1 SGHVS and CDR2 FQNEAQ. This CDR3 is CASSLGLAGGGDHEQFF. CDR3 DNA: TGTGCCAGCAGCTTGGGTCTAGCGGGGGGAGGGGATCATGAGCAGTTCTTC.

In its sample, this clonotype was seen a few times. The chain couples TRBV6-1 to TRBJ2-1, with 7 bases that match TRBD2. The CDR3 length is 16 residues. J was trimmed by 1 base and V by 3 bases; bases with no gene match: 6. Germline V gene data show CDR1 as MNHNS and CDR2 as SASEGT. CDR3 residues: CASSEHRDYSYNEQFF. CDR3 DNA: TGTGCCAGCAGTGAGCATCGGGACTATTCCTACAATGAGCAGTTCTTC.

For this clonotype: The junction and the germline gene differ at one end; a read error may be behind it. The chain links TRBV11-2 to TRBJ2-1, with TRBD2 identical over 7 bases. The CDR3 totals 14 residues. The germline V gene encodes CDR1 SGHAT and CDR2 FQNNGV. The CDR3 region is CGSSFGGTYDEQFF. The CDR3 DNA is TGTGGCAGCAGCTTCGGGGGGACCTACGATGAGCAGTTCTTC.

The J gene is TRBJ1-3, the V gene TRBV7-8, with D unclear. The CDR3 has 14 residues. Trimming removed 2 bases at V and 5 bases at J, with 10 bases between. Germline CDR1 SGHVS, CDR2 FQNEAQ. The CDR3 region is CASSLKGLRNTIYF. CDR3 DNA sequence: TGTGCCAGCAGCTTAAAGGGTTTGCGAAACACCATATATTTT.

This clonotype was found a few times. The gene calls are TRBV5-1 and TRBJ2-5, with unresolved D. The V end lost 3 bases, the J end lost 1 base, and 4 bases lay between the germline ends. CDR3 length: 12 amino acids. The germline gives CDR1 SGHRS, CDR2 YFSETQ. Here the CDR3 reads CASSWAQETQYF. The DNA for the CDR3 is TGCGCCAGCAGCTGGGCCCAAGAGACCCAGTACTTC. The variable domain in full, completed from reference TRBV5-1 and TRBJ2-5, reads KAGVTQTPRYLIKTRGQQVTLSCSPISGHRSVSWYQQTPGQGLQFLFEYFSETQRNKGNFPGRFSGRQFSNSRSEMNVSTLELGDSALYLCASSWAQETQYFGPGTRLLVL.

Comments on this clonotype: At one end the junction does not follow the germline gene, possibly because of a read error. This chain joins TRBV4-1 and TRBJ1-5; D remains unclear. The CDR3 runs 13 residues. The V gene's germline CDR1 is MGHRA and CDR2 YSYEKL. The CDR3 reads CASSPTEVQPLHF. CDR3 DNA: TGCGCCAGCAGCCCAACGGAGGTTCAGCCCCTGCATTTT.

In its sample, this clonotype was seen a few times. The chain carries TRBV12-3 or TRBV12-4 and TRBJ1-6; TRBD1 agrees at 9 bases. This CDR3 comprises 14 residues. J gave up 6 bases and V 6 bases, and 3 bases lay outside the gene matches. CDR3 nucleotide sequence: TGTGCCAGCAGCTTGACAGGGGGTAATTCACCCCTCCACTTT. As protein: CASSLTGGNSPLHF.

Concerning this clonotype itself: The junction departs from the called germline gene at one end, perhaps through a read error. The chain employs TRBV6-5 and TRBJ2-2; the match to TRBD2 covers 10 bases. This CDR3 contains 18 residues. Looked up from germline, CDR1 is MNHEY and CDR2 is SVGAGI. For the CDR3, the DNA is TGTGCCAGGAGCCGCACGGAAGCGGGAGGGTTGTACACCGGGGAGCTGTCTTTT. Translating gives CARSRTEAGGLYTGELSF.

Concerning this clonotype itself: A much larger clone lies one base from this, so it may be a read error. The missing conserved phenylalanine or tryptophan at the end of this CDR3 makes a read error likely. The J gene is TRBJ2-5, the V gene TRBV11-1; no firm D call. This CDR3 spans 18 amino acids. The V end was cut by 1 base, the J end by 0 bases, with 18 bases between. Germline CDR1 SGHAT, CDR2 FQDESV (reference sequence). For the CDR3, the DNA is TGTGCCAGCAGCTTAGTCGGATCAAGGAAGAAGTACCAAGAGACCCAGTACATC. Its translation is CASSLVGSRKKYQETQYI.

A remark on this clonotype: Mismatch with germline at one junction end may stem from a read error. J is TRBJ2-5 and V is TRBV7-9; unclear D gene. Germline V CDR1 and CDR2: SEHNR, FQNEAQ (reference sequence). The CDR3 consists of 13 residues. CDR3: CANSQALGETQYF. The CDR3 nucleotides read TGTGCCAACAGCCAGGCCTTGGGGGAGACCCAGTACTTC.

For this clonotype: With a much larger clone just one base away, this may be a read error. This chain links TRBV11-2 with TRBJ2-7; TRBD2 is a possible D gene (6 bases). CDR1 SGHAT and CDR2 FQNNGV come from the germline V gene. This CDR3 is 15 amino acids long. CDR3 bases: TGTACCGGCAGTTCCTACCGACGGGGGTACTACGAGCAGTACTTC. Translation gives CTGSSYRRGYYEQYF.

This clonotype was detected only a few times. V gene TRBV5-6 combines with J gene TRBJ2-7; TRBD1 matches 10 bases. The CDR3 consists of 14 residues. The germline V gene encodes CDR1 SGHDT and CDR2 YYEEEE. V dropped 3 bases and J dropped 6; count of bases not matched to a gene: 6. CDR3 region: CASSYEWTGGEQYF. DNA for the CDR3: TGTGCCAGCAGCTACGAGTGGACAGGGGGCGAGCAGTACTTC.

The chain is built from TRBV6-5 and TRBJ2-1; D uncertain. The CDR3 length is 15 residues. V gave up 0 bases and J gave up 6 bases, with 12 bases separating them. Per germline, CDR1 MNHEY and CDR2 SVGAGI. The CDR3 loop reads CASSYSMVEINEQFF. Written as DNA, the CDR3 is TGTGCCAGCAGTTACTCGATGGTAGAGATCAATGAGCAGTTCTTC.

The J gene is TRBJ2-2, the V gene TRBV28, with 9 positions matching TRBD1. CDR1 and CDR2 (germline): MDHEN, SYDVKM. There are 18 residues in the CDR3. The trim removed 4 bases at V and 2 bases at J, leaving 11 bases unmatched. DNA for the CDR3: TGTGCCAGCAGTTCCCCCCGACAGGGGGGTAAAAACACCGGGGAGCTGTTTTTT. It translates to CASSSPRQGGKNTGELFF. Based on the CDR3 plus reference TRBV28 and TRBJ2-2, the full variable domain is DVKVTQSSRYLVKRTGEKVFLECVQDMDHENMFWYRQDPGLGLRLIYFSYDVKMKEKGDIPEGYSVSREKKERFSLILESASTNQTSMYLCASSSPRQGGKNTGELFFGEGSRLTVL.

The genes are TRBV29-1 and TRBJ2-2, with D unresolved. Per germline, CDR1 SQVTM and CDR2 ANQGSEA. The CDR3 is made up of 12 amino acids. The V end lost 7 bases, the J end lost 5 bases, and 11 bases lay between the germline ends. The CDR3 is CSGGLGTGELFF. CDR3 sequence (DNA): TGCAGCGGGGGTTTGGGGACCGGGGAGCTGTTTTTT.